This record looks at one TCR beta chain sequence and its context. This sample is drawn from a study of blood T cell repertoires in COVID-19. For the study at large: Acute-phase and convalescent COVID-19 samples originated in the United States, Italy and Spain.

Repertoires were generated with immunoSEQ multiplex PCR, while TCRdb's copy carries only in-frame clones and drops some. Seen here are roughly 140,000 clones, around 90% observed once, and the top ten hold over 1.5%. The receptor comes from a man aged 70-80 years with acute or convalescent COVID-19. Sequenced sample: peripheral blood.

This chain's CDR3 is CASSQGGSQETQYF. DNA for the CDR3: TGCGCCAGCAGCCAAGGAGGGAGTCAAGAGACCCAGTACTTC. The rearrangement uses TRBV4-1 and TRBJ2-5, with TRBD2 as a possible D gene (5 bases). Trimming cost V 1 base and J 2 bases, with 8 bases left between them. The CDR3 is 14 amino acids. In germline, CDR1 is MGHRA, CDR2 YSYEKL.